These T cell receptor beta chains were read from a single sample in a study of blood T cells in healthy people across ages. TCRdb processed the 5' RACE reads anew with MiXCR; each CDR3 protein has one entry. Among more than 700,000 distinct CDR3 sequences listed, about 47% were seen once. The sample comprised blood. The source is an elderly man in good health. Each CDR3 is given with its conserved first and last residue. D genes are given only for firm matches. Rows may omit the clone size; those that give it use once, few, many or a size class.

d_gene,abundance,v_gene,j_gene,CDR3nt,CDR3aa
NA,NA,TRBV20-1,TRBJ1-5,TGCAGTGCCGCACCGGACTACAATCAGCCCCAGCATTTT,CSAAPDYNQPQHF
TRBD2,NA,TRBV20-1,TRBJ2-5,TGCAGTGCGACTACCGGGACTACCCACAAGCAGTACTTC,CSATTGTTHKQYF
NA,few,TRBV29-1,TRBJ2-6,TGCAGCGTTCTTCTAACAGGGTCAGGGGCCAACGTCCTGACTTTC,CSVLLTGSGANVLTF
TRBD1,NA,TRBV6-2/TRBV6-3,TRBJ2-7,TGTGCCAGCAGTACACCGGGACAGGGTTACGAGCAGTACTTC,CASSTPGQGYEQYF
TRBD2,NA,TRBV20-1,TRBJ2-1,TGCAGTGCTAGCGTCTCGGTTGGCGGGAGTGGCTCCTACAATGAGCAGTTCTTC,CSASVSVGGSGSYNEQFF
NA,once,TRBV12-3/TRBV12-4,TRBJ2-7,TGTGCCGGCAGTTGGGGACAAATGGGCTACGAGCAGTACTTC,CAGSWGQMGYEQYF
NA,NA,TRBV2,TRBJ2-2,TGTGCCAGCAAAGCTGAAATGAACACCGGGGAGCTGTTTTTT,CASKAEMNTGELFF
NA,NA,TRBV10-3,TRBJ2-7,TGTGCCATCAGTGAGGTAGACAGATCCTCCTACAATGAGCAGTACTTC,CAISEVDRSSYNEQYF
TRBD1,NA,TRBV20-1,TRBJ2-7,TGCATCAAAATCCGGGACAGGGTTAACGAGCAGTACTTC,CIKIRDRVNEQYF
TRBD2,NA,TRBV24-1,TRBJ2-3,TGTGCCACCAGTGATACGAAACCGGGACTAGCGTCAGATACGCAGTATTTT,CATSDTKPGLASDTQYF
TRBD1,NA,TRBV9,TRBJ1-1,TGTGCCAGCAGCTTGACAGGGTTTTCGACTGAAGCTTTCTTT,CASSLTGFSTEAFF
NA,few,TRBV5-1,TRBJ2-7,TGCGCCAGCAGCTTGGATGGGTACGGGTACGAGCAGTACTTC,CASSLDGYGYEQYF
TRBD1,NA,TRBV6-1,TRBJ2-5,TGTGCCAGCACAAGGACAGGGGGACTGGAAGAGACCCAGTACTTC,CASTRTGGLEETQYF
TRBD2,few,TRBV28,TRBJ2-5,TGTGCCAGCAGTGTAGGGTACGGGAGGGCCCGGGAGACCCAGTACTTC,CASSVGYGRARETQYF
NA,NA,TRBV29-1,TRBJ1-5,TGCAGCGCCAGGGACACCGGATGGGATCAGCCCCAGCATTTT,CSARDTGWDQPQHF
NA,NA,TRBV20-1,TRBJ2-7,TGCAGTGCTAGAGATCTCTCTGGAATTGGCTACGAGCAGTACTTC,CSARDLSGIGYEQYF
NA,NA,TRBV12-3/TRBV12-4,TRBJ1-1,TGTGCCAGCAGTCTAGTCAGGGGTGAAGCTTTCTTT,CASSLVRGEAFF
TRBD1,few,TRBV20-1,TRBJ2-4,TGCAGTGCCTGGGACAGGGGGGCCAAAAACATTCAGTACTTC,CSAWDRGAKNIQYF
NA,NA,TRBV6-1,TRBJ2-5,TGTGCCAGCAGTGAATCTAGGTCCAGGTTAGGGTCTGAGACCCAGTACTTC,CASSESRSRLGSETQYF
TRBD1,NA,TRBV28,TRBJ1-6,TGTGCCAGCAGTTACAGGGGACGGAGGGCACCCCTCCACTTT,CASSYRGRRAPLHF
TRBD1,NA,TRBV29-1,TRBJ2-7,TGCAGCGTTGCCAGGCAGGGGGCCTACGAGCAGTACTTC,CSVARQGAYEQYF
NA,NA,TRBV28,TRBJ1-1,TGTGCCAGCAGTCGTCCGTATAGGGTTGAGAACACTGAAGCTTTCTTT,CASSRPYRVENTEAFF
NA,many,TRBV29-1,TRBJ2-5,TGCAGCGTTGTAGGGGCGGTGTACCAAGAGACCCAGTACTTC,CSVVGAVYQETQYF